A single sample is the source of the 5 T cell receptor beta chains below, sequenced in a study of breast tumors, draining lymph nodes, adjacent tissues. TCRdb fed the multiplex PCR reads into MiXCR, producing one record per CDR3 protein. This table holds 85,000 to 120,000 distinct CDR3 sequences, roughly 33% found once. The lymph nodes were axillary draining lymph nodes from breast cancer patients. What was sequenced was axillary lymph node tissue. The receptors here all came from a female donor with breast cancer. Some clones in this sample may be carry-over from other donors' samples.

This clonotype occurred many times. This chain connects TRBV20-1 to TRBJ2-7; 9 positions agree with TRBD2. V lost 1 base to trimming and J lost 4 bases; unmatched junction nucleotides: 2. The CDR3 extends over 13 amino acids. Germline V gene sequence: CDR1 DFQATT, CDR2 SNEGSKA (reference sequence). In DNA form, the CDR3 reads TGCAGTGCTAGAGGCCTAGCGGGATACGAGCAGTACTTC. This sequence encodes CSARGLAGYEQYF.

This clonotype was counted only a few times. This chain uses TRBV20-1 with TRBJ1-1; D may be TRBD1 (6 bases). CDR1 and CDR2 from the germline V gene are DFQATT and SNEGSKA (reference sequence). The CDR3 has 14 amino acids. With 6 bases removed from V and 5 bases from J, the gap between germline ends came to 19 bases. The CDR3 loop reads CSAPQQGRWTEAFF. The CDR3 bases are TGCAGTGCGCCCCAACAGGGCAGATGGACTGAAGCTTTCTTT.

In this sample, this clonotype turned up many times. CDR3 protein: CASSPYSDRSPEQYF. Written as DNA, the CDR3 is TGCGCCAGCAGCCCCTACTCGGACAGATCCCCGGAGCAGTACTTC. The rearrangement uses TRBV5-1 and TRBJ2-7; tentatively, D is TRBD1 (6 bases). The CDR3 is 15 residues long. Germline CDR1 and CDR2: SGHRS and YFSETQ. The V gene lost 4 bases and the J gene lost 7 bases, with 21 bases spanning the gap.

This clonotype was seen at least ten times. Germline and junction disagree at one end, which may indicate a read error. V and J are TRBV7-7 and TRBJ2-1, with 7 bases that match TRBD1. Germline V lookup: CDR1 SSHAT, CDR2 FNYEAQ (reference sequence). The CDR3 covers 16 residues. The CDR3 is CASSLSAGGSWNEQFF. DNA for the CDR3: TGTGCTAGCAGCTTATCGGCAGGGGGTAGTTGGAATGAGCAGTTCTTC.

This clonotype was counted many times. This sequence joins TRBV20-1 and TRBJ2-7, with 7 bases matching TRBD1. Germline loops: CDR1 DFQATT, CDR2 SNEGSKA (reference sequence). The CDR3 sequence is 14 residues long. Trimming removed 5 bases from V and 3 bases from J; junction bases left unmatched: 10. In nucleotides, the CDR3 is TGCAGTGCTTATTTACAGGGGACGAACTACGAGCAGTACTTC. Translating it yields CSAYLQGTNYEQYF.